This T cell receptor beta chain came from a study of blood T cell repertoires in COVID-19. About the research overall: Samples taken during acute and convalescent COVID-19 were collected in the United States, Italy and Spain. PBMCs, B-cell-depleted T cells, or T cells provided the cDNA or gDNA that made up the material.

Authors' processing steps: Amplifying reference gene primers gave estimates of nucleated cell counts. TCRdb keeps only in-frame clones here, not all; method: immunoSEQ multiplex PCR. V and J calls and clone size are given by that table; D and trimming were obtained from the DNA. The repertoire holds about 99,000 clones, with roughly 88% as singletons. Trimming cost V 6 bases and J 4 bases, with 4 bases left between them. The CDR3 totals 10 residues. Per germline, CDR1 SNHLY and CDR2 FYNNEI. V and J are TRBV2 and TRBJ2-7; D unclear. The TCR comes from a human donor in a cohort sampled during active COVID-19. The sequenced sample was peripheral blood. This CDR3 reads CASREYEQYF. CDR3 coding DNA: TGTGCCAGCAGGGAGTACGAGCAGTACTTC.